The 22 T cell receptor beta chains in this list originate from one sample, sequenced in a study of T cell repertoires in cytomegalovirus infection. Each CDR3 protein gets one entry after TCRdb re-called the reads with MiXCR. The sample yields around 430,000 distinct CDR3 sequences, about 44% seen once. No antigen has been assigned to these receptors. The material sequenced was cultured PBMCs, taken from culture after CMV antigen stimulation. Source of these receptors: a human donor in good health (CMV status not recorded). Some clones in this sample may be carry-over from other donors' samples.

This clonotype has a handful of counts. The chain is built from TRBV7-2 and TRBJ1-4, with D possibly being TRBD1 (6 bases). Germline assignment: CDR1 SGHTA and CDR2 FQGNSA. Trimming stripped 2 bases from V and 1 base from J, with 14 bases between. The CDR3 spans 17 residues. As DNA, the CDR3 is TGTGCCAGCAGCTTAAAGAGGGGGGGTGGAACTAATGAAAAACTGTTTTTT. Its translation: CASSLKRGGGTNEKLFF.

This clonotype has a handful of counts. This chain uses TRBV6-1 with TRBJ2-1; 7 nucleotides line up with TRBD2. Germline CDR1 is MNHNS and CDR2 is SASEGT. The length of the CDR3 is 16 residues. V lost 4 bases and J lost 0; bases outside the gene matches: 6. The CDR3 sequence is CASSGPLASSYNEQFF. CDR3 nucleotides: TGTGCCAGCAGTGGCCCACTAGCGAGCTCCTACAATGAGCAGTTCTTC.

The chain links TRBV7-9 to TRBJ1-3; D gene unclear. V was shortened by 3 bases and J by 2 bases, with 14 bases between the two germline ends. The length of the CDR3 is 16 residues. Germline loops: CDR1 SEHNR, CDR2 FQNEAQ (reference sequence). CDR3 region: CASSFSPPGAGNTIYF. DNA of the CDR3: TGTGCCAGCAGCTTCTCACCCCCCGGGGCTGGAAACACCATATATTTT.

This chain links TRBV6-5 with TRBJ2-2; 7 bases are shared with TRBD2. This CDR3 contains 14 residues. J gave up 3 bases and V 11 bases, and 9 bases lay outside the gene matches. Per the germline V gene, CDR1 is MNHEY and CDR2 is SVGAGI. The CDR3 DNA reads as TGTGCCTCGAAGCTGGGGGGGGACACCGGGGAGCTGTTTTTT. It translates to CASKLGGDTGELFF.

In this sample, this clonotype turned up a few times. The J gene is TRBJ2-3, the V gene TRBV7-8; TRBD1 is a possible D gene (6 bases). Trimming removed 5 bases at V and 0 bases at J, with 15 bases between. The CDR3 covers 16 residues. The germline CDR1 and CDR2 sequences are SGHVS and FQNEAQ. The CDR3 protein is CASSPRVGASTDTQYF. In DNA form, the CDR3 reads TGTGCCAGCAGCCCCCGGGTGGGGGCGAGCACAGATACGCAGTATTTT.

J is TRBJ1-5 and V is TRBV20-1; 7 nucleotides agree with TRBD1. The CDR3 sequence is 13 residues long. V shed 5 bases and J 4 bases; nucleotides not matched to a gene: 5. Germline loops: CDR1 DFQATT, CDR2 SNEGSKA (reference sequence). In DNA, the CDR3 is TGCAGTGCTCCCGACAGGGCGAATCAGCCCCAGCATTTT. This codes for CSAPDRANQPQHF.

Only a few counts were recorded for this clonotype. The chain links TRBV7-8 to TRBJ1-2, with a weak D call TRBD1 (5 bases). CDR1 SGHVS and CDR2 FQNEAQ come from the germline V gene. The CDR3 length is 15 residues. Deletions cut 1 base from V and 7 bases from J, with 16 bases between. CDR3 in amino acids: CASSLVLRGSGGYTF. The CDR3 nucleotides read TGTGCCAGCAGCTTAGTTTTAAGGGGTTCAGGTGGCTACACCTTC.

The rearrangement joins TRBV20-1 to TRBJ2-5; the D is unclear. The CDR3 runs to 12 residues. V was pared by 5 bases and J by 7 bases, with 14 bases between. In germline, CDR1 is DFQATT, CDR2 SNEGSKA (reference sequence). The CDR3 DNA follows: TGCAGTGCTCCCCTTCAGGTCGGGACCCAGTACTTC. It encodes CSAPLQVGTQYF.

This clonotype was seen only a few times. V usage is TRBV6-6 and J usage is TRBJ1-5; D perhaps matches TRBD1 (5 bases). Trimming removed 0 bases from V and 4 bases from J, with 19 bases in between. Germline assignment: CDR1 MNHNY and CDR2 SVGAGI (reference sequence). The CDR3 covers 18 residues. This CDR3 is CASSYSGRVDKLNQPQHF. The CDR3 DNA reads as TGTGCCAGCAGTTACTCGGGCCGGGTGGACAAGCTTAATCAGCCCCAGCATTTT.

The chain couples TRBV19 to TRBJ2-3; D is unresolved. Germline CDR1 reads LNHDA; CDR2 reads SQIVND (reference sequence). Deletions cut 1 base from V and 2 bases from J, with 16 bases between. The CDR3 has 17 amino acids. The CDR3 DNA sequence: TGTGCCAGTAGTATAGGAGGCAGGAAAAAACTCACAGATACGCAGTATTTT. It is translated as CASSIGGRKKLTDTQYF.

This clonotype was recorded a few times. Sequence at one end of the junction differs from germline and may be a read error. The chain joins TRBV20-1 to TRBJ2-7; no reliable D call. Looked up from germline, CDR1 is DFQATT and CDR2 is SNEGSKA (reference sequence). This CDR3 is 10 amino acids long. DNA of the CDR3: TGCAGTGCTACGTTAACCCAGGAGCACTTC. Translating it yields CSATLTQEHF.

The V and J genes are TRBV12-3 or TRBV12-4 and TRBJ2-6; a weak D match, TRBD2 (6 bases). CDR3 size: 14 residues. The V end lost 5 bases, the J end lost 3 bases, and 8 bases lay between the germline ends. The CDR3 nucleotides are TGTGCCAGCAGTCTGCGGGGTGGGGCCAACGTCCTGACTTTC. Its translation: CASSLRGGANVLTF.

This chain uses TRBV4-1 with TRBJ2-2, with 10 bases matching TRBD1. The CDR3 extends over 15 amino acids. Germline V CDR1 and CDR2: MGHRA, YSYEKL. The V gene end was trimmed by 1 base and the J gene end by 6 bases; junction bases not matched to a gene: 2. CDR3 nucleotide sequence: TGCGCCAGCAGCCAAGGGGGGACAGGGGCCGGGGAGCTGTTTTTT. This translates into CASSQGGTGAGELFF.

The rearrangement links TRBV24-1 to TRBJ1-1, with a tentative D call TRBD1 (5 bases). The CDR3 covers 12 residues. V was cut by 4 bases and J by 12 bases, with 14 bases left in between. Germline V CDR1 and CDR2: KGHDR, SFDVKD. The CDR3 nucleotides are TGTGCCACCAGTGACCCTCAGGGACCAACTTTCTTT. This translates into CATSDPQGPTFF.

This CDR3 is CSVKEPGELFF. The CDR3 nucleotides are TGCAGCGTGAAGGAACCCGGGGAGCTGTTTTTT. The chain has TRBV29-1 and TRBJ2-2; D gene ambiguous. The V and J ends lost 6 bases and 6 bases respectively, with 8 bases between them. This CDR3 contains 11 residues. Germline CDR1 and CDR2: SQVTM and ANQGSEA.

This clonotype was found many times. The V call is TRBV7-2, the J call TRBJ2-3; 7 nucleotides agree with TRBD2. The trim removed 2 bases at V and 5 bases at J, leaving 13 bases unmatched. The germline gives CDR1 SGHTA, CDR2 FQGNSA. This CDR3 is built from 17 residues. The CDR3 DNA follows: TGTGCCAGCAGCTTACCCCTATCCACCGGGGGGAGAGATACGCAGTATTTT. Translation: CASSLPLSTGGRDTQYF.

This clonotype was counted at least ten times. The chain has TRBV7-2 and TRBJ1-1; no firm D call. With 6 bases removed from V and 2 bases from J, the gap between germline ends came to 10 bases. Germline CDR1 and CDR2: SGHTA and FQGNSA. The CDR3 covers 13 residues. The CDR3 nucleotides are TGTGCCAGCAGTAAAGTGGGTAACACTGAAGCTTTCTTT. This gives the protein CASSKVGNTEAFF.

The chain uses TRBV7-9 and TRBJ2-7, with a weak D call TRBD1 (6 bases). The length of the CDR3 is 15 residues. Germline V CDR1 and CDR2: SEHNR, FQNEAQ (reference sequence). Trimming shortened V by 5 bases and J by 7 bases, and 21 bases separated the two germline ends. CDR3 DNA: TGTGCCAGCAGCCCCGACAGGCAGCCTTGGGGGGAGCAGTACTTC. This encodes CASSPDRQPWGEQYF.

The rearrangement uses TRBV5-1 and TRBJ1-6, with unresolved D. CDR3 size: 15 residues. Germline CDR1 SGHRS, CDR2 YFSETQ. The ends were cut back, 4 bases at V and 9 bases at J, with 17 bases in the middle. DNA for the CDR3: TGCGCCAGCAGCGACGGTCGGGGATCGGGTTCACCCCTCCACTTT. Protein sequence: CASSDGRGSGSPLHF. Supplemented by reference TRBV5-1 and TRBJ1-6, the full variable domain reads KAGVTQTPRYLIKTRGQQVTLSCSPISGHRSVSWYQQTPGQGLQFLFEYFSETQRNKGNFPGRFSGRQFSNSRSEMNVSTLELGDSALYLCASSDGRGSGSPLHFGNGTRLTVT.

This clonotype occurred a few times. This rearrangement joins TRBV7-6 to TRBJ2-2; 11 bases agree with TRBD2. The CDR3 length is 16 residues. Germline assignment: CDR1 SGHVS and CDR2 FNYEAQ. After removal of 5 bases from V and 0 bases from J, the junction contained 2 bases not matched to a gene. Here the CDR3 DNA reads TGTGCCAGCAGCAAACTAGCGGGGGCGAACACCGGGGAGCTGTTTTTT. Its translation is CASSKLAGANTGELFF.

The DNA for the CDR3 is TGCAGCGTTGGGACGGAGATCTACGAGCAGTACTTC. It codes for CSVGTEIYEQYF. This rearrangement joins TRBV29-1 to TRBJ2-7; D uncertain. V lost 4 bases and J lost 3, with 10 bases in between. The CDR3 is 12 amino acids. CDR1 and CDR2 from the germline V gene are SQVTM and ANQGSEA.

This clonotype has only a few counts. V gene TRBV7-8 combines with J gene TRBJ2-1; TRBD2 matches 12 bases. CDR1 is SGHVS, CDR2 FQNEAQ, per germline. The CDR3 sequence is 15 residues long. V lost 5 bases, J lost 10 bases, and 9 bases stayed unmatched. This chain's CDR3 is CASSPRTSGMKEQFF. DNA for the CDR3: TGTGCCAGCAGCCCCCGGACTAGCGGGATGAAGGAGCAGTTCTTC.